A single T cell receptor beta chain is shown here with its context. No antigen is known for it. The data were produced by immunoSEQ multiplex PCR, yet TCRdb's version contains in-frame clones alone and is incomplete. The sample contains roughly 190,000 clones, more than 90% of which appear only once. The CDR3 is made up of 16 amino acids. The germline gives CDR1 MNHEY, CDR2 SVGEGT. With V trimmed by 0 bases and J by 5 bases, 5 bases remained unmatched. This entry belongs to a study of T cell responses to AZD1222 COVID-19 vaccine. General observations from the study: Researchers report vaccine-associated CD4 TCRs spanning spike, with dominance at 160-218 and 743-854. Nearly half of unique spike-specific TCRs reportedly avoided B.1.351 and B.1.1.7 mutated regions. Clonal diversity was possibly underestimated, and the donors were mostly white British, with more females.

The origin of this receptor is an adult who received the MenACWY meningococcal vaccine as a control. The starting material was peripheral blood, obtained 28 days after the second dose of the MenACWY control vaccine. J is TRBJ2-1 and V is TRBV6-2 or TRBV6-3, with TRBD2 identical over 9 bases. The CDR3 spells CASSYSRLAVDNEQFF. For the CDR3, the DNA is TGTGCCAGCAGTTACTCGCGACTAGCGGTAGACAATGAGCAGTTCTTC.